A single sample gave rise to the 22 T cell receptor beta chains below, sequenced in a study of cytomegalovirus exposure and HLA in healthy donors. The PCR ran on 60 Vbeta and 13 Jbeta primers. Profiled with immunoSEQ multiplex PCR; TCRdb holds only in-frame clones, not every one. Among tens of thousands of clones listed, around 40% were seen once. The sample was PBMCs. The source is a woman aged 45-59 years in good health and CMV-seronegative.

This clone was recorded a few times. The chain carries TRBV7-9 and TRBJ2-1; 7 positions agree with TRBD2. J lost 5 bases, V lost 4 bases, and 8 bases had no gene match. Germline V CDR1 and CDR2: SEHNR, FQNEAQ (reference sequence). This CDR3 has 15 amino acids. In nucleotides, the CDR3 is TGTGCCAGCAGCTCGCTCTGGCGGGGGAACAATGAGCAGTTCTTC. Its protein is CASSSLWRGNNEQFF. Supplemented by reference TRBV7-9 and TRBJ2-1, the full variable domain reads DTGVSQNPRHKITKRGQNVTFRCDPISEHNRLYWYRQTLGQGPEFLTYFQNEAQLEKSRLLSDRFSAERPKGSFSTLEIQRTEQGDSAMYLCASSSLWRGNNEQFFGPGTRLTVL.

The chain has TRBV27 and TRBJ2-7; perhaps TRBD1 as D (7 bases). The length of the CDR3 is 14 residues. Trimming left V 4 bases short and J 3 bases short, with 13 bases between. Germline V gives CDR1 MNHEY, CDR2 SMNVEV (reference sequence). In DNA, the CDR3 is TGTGCCAGCAGTTGGATGCAGGGGGGCTACGAGCAGTACTTC. Translating gives CASSWMQGGYEQYF.

The J gene is TRBJ1-2, the V gene TRBV7-9; D gene ambiguous. This CDR3 has 14 residues. Germline loops: CDR1 SEHNR, CDR2 FQNEAQ (reference sequence). Trimming pared 1 base from V and 3 bases from J, leaving 9 bases between. The chain's CDR3 is CASSLVRGHYGYTF. In DNA, the CDR3 is TGTGCCAGCAGCTTAGTACGAGGGCACTATGGCTACACCTTC.

J is TRBJ2-2 and V is TRBV10-1, with 10 nucleotides matching TRBD2. Looked up from germline, CDR1 is WNHNN and CDR2 is SYGVQD (reference sequence). This CDR3 is 18 amino acids long. V lost 0 bases, J lost 4 bases, and 8 bases stayed unmatched. The CDR3 loop reads CASSESTGGLAATGELFF. In DNA form, the CDR3 reads TGCGCCAGCAGTGAGTCGACGGGTGGACTAGCGGCCACCGGGGAGCTGTTTTTT.

This chain uses TRBV5-5 with TRBJ1-4; D is perhaps TRBD1 (6 bases). Germline loops: CDR1 SGHKS, CDR2 YYEKEE (reference sequence). Trimming shortened V by 2 bases and J by 5 bases, and 19 bases separated the two germline ends. This CDR3 spans 17 amino acids. This CDR3 is CASSFLGQPYRNEKLFF. The CDR3 DNA reads as TGTGCCAGCAGCTTTCTTGGACAGCCTTACCGGAATGAAAAACTGTTTTTT.

The chain carries TRBV7-8 and TRBJ1-2; 9 bases align to TRBD1. The CDR3 is 16 residues long. CDR1 and CDR2 from the germline V gene are SGHVS and FQNEAQ. Trimming at V came to 5 bases and at J to 8 bases, leaving 15 bases not matched to a gene. The CDR3, as DNA: TGTGCCAGCAGCCTCGTACCCATGGGGACAGGGAGAGGCTACACCTTC. Translation gives CASSLVPMGTGRGYTF.

The J gene is TRBJ2-3, the V gene TRBV5-1, with 10 bases that match TRBD1. This CDR3 spans 16 amino acids. Germline CDR1 reads SGHRS; CDR2 reads YFSETQ. J lost 4 bases, V lost 3 bases, and 8 bases had no gene match. The CDR3, as DNA: TGCGCCAGCAGCTCCTTGAGGGACAGGGGATCAGATACGCAGTATTTT. It specifies CASSSLRDRGSDTQYF.

The J gene is TRBJ2-3, the V gene TRBV19, with 8 bases identical to TRBD2. CDR1 LNHDA and CDR2 SQIVND come from the germline V gene (reference sequence). The CDR3 covers 16 residues. Trimming took 3 bases from V and 6 from J; bases not matched to a gene: 11. CDR3 bases: TGTGCCAGTAGTATTGGGCCCCGGGGGGGCAGTGATACGCAGTATTTT. Translation gives CASSIGPRGGSDTQYF.

The gene calls are TRBV30 and TRBJ2-5; perhaps TRBD1 as D (6 bases). Trimming took 5 bases from V and 5 from J, leaving 18 bases between them. The V gene's germline CDR1 is GTSNPN and CDR2 SVGIG (reference sequence). The CDR3 is 14 amino acids. The CDR3 is CAWGVQGPMETQYF. The CDR3 DNA is TGTGCCTGGGGAGTACAGGGACCGATGGAGACCCAGTACTTC.

This chain joins TRBV6-1 and TRBJ1-2, with a possible D match to TRBD1 (6 bases). The CDR3 contains 13 residues. Germline V CDR1 and CDR2: MNHNS, SASEGT. V lost 6 bases and J lost 6, with 14 bases in between. The CDR3 protein is CASRAGGRDGYTF. In nucleotides, the CDR3 is TGTGCCAGCAGGGCGGGGGGGCGTGATGGCTACACCTTC.

The V call is TRBV19, the J call TRBJ2-2, with D uncertain. The V gene lost 5 bases and the J gene lost 0 bases, with 7 bases spanning the gap. Germline-derived CDR1 and CDR2 are LNHDA and SQIVND (reference sequence). The CDR3 sequence is 14 residues long. The CDR3 is CASSVQTNTGELFF. In DNA, the CDR3 is TGTGCCAGTAGTGTCCAGACGAACACCGGGGAGCTGTTTTTT.

J is TRBJ2-7 and V is TRBV9; 7 bases align to TRBD2. The CDR3 has 14 residues. Losses at the gene ends were 2 bases for V and 3 bases for J; bases not matched to a gene: 5. CDR1 SGDLS and CDR2 YYNGEE come from the germline V gene. The CDR3, as DNA: TGTGCCAGCAGCGTCCGGGACTACAACTACGAGCAGTACTTC. This codes for CASSVRDYNYEQYF.

DNA for the CDR3: TGTGCCAGCAGTTTCGTAGGGGATGGTAATGAAAAACTGTTTTTT. Translated, it gives CASSFVGDGNEKLFF. The rearrangement joins TRBV27 to TRBJ1-4, with a weak D call TRBD1 (5 bases). V gave up 3 bases and J gave up 4 bases, with 12 bases separating them. The CDR3 contains 15 residues. Germline V gene lookup returns CDR1 MNHEY and CDR2 SMNVEV (reference sequence).

This clone was detected only a few times. The gene calls are TRBV4-1 and TRBJ2-7, with 7 bases that match TRBD1. Germline trimming cut 1 base from V and 2 bases from J; bases unmatched to any gene: 8. Germline V gene lookup returns CDR1 MGHRA and CDR2 YSYEKL. CDR3 length: 16 amino acids. The CDR3, as DNA: TGCGCCAGCAGCCAAGTCCCGACAGGGCTTACCTACGAGCAGTACTTC. Its translation: CASSQVPTGLTYEQYF.

This clone was seen a handful of times. The CDR3 DNA reads TGTGCCAGCAGCCTAGGAGCGGGAGGGCAGTCCTACGAGCAGTACTTC. Translated, it gives CASSLGAGGQSYEQYF. This chain connects TRBV9 to TRBJ2-7, with 10 bases lining up with TRBD2. V lost 4 bases and J lost 1; bases outside the gene matches: 8. There are 16 residues in the CDR3. Germline CDR1 is SGDLS and CDR2 is YYNGEE.

The chain recombines TRBV5-1 with TRBJ2-5, with a possible D match to TRBD2 (6 bases). Trimming left V 4 bases short and J 4 bases short, with 14 bases between. CDR3 length equals 14 residues. The germline V gene has CDR1 SGHRS and CDR2 YFSETQ. The CDR3 loop reads CASSTTGLTETQYF. The CDR3 DNA sequence: TGCGCCAGCAGCACTACGGGACTGACAGAGACCCAGTACTTC.

This sequence joins TRBV18 and TRBJ2-5; a possible D gene is TRBD2 (6 bases). The CDR3 is 13 amino acids. Trimming cost V 3 bases and J 1 base, with 6 bases left between them. The germline gives CDR1 KGHSH, CDR2 LQKENI. CDR3: CASSPGLQETQYF. CDR3 DNA: TGTGCCAGCTCACCGGGACTCCAAGAGACCCAGTACTTC.

The gene calls are TRBV29-1 and TRBJ1-2, with D unresolved. Trimming cost V 7 bases and J 1 base, with 13 bases left between them. The V gene's germline CDR1 is SQVTM and CDR2 ANQGSEA. The CDR3 spans 13 residues. The DNA of the CDR3 is TGCAGCGACGCCGACGGAGTTAACTATGGCTACACCTTC. Protein product: CSDADGVNYGYTF.

The CDR3 here is CASSLAPGKEYGYTF. The CDR3 DNA follows: TGTGCCAGCAGCTTAGCGCCGGGGAAGGAGTATGGCTACACCTTC. The chain links TRBV7-6 to TRBJ1-2; D is ambiguous. CDR1 and CDR2 (germline): SGHVS, FNYEAQ. Trimming cost V 0 bases and J 5 bases, with 13 bases left between them. This CDR3 is built from 15 residues. Full variable domain (missing parts from reference TRBV7-6 and TRBJ1-2): GAGVSQSPRYKVTKRGQDVALRCDPISGHVSLYWYRQALGQGPEFLTYFNYEAQQDKSGLPNDRFSAERPEGSISTLTIQRTEQRDSAMYRCASSLAPGKEYGYTFGSGTRLTVV.

This clone was counted between two and nine times. The genes are TRBV5-1 and TRBJ1-4; D is ambiguous. The CDR3 has 14 residues. Germline V lookup: CDR1 SGHRS, CDR2 YFSETQ. V dropped 3 bases and J dropped 6 bases, with 12 bases sitting between them. The CDR3 DNA sequence: TGCGCCAGCAGCTCGGACTCTTCGGATGAAAAACTGTTTTTT. Translating it yields CASSSDSSDEKLFF.

The V call is TRBV6-1, the J call TRBJ1-5; perhaps TRBD1 as D (5 bases). Germline lookup yields CDR1 MNHNS and CDR2 SASEGT. V lost 4 bases to trimming and J lost 0 bases, with 19 bases between them. There are 18 residues in the CDR3. This chain's CDR3 is CASSGFATATFSNQPQHF. In DNA, the CDR3 is TGTGCCAGCAGTGGCTTCGCGACAGCCACCTTTAGCAATCAGCCCCAGCATTTT.

The chain links TRBV2 to TRBJ1-6, with D perhaps TRBD1 (6 bases). Trimming stripped 2 bases from V and 9 bases from J, with 14 bases between. CDR1 and CDR2 (germline): SNHLY, FYNNEI. The CDR3 spans 15 residues. The CDR3 sequence is CASSESGVSGSPLHF. The DNA of the CDR3 is TGTGCCAGCAGTGAATCAGGGGTATCAGGTTCACCCCTCCACTTT.